This T cell receptor (beta chain) is drawn from a study of blood T cell repertoires in COVID-19. Study context: Italy, Spain and the United States were the sources of the convalescent and acute COVID-19 samples. The analysed material was cDNA or gDNA that came from T cells, B-cell-depleted T cells, or PBMCs.

This CDR3 is 12 amino acids long. The V end was cut by 2 bases, the J end by 8 bases, with 11 bases between. CDR1 SQVTM and CDR2 ANQGSEA come from the germline V gene. Original processing methods: Estimated nucleated cell counts came from reference gene primer amplification. The assay was immunoSEQ multiplex PCR, and TCRdb's table has in-frame clones only and misses some. That table furnishes V, J and clone size, whereas the DNA furnished D and trimming. The sample lists 30,000 or so clones, around 88% occurring once. The source of this sequence is a human donor in a cohort sampled during active COVID-19. The chain employs TRBV29-1 and TRBJ2-3, with a tentative D call TRBD2 (6 bases). Sample: peripheral blood. CDR3 sequence: CSVEPPGLTQYF. Written as DNA, the CDR3 is TGCAGCGTTGAACCTCCGGGACTTACGCAGTATTTT.